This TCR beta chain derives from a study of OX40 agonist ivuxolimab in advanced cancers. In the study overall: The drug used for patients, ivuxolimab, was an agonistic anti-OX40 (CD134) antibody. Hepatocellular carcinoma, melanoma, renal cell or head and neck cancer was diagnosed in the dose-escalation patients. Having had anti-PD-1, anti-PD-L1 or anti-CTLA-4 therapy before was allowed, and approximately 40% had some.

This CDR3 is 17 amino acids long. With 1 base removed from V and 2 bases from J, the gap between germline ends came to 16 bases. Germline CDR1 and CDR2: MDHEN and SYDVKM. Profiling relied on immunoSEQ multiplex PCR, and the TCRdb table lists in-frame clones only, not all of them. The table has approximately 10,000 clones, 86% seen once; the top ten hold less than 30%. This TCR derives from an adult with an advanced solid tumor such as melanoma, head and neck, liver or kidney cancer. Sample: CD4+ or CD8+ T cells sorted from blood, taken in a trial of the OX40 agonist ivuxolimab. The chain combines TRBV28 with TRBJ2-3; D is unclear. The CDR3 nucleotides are TGTGCCAGCAGTTTATCCCACAAGAACACATACACAGATACGCAGTATTTT. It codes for CASSLSHKNTYTDTQYF.